The sequence of this T cell receptor beta chain was determined in a study of response to subunit inactivated influenza vaccine. This clonotype was seen a few times. Its matching antigen is unknown. One entry per CDR3 protein results from TCRdb running MiXCR on the RT-PCR reads. The table includes 450,000 to 550,000 distinct CDR3 sequences, 25% detected once. Regarding the study as a whole: The study's authors posited that every seasonal influenza vaccination enlists few new T cells.

The sequencing here drew on CD4+ T cells sorted from PBMCs, taken 5 days after vaccination. This TCR was recovered from a middle-aged man who received an inactivated influenza vaccine.

The DNA of the CDR3 is TGCGCCAGCAGTGGAGATAGCGGGGGGCCTCGTTCCTACGAGCAGTACTTC. This sequence encodes CASSGDSGGPRSYEQYF. The chain combines TRBV10-2 with TRBJ2-7, with 10 bases that match TRBD2. CDR1 WSHSY and CDR2 SAAADI come from the germline V gene. J was trimmed by 1 base and V by 4 bases; bases with no gene match: 10. The CDR3 runs to 17 residues.